This T cell receptor beta chain emerged from a study of blood T cell repertoires in COVID-19. Study information: PBMCs, B-cell-depleted T cells, or T cells provided the cDNA or gDNA that made up the material.

The CDR3 length is 14 residues. V lost 5 bases to trimming and J lost 7 bases; unmatched junction nucleotides: 6. Germline assignment: CDR1 SNHLY and CDR2 FYNNEI. Original handling: Cell counts per sample came from amplifying reference gene primers. Sequencing used immunoSEQ multiplex PCR; TCRdb keeps in-frame clones, though not all of them. That table supplies the V and J calls and clone size; D and trimming were determined from the DNA. The sample lists roughly 230,000 clones, 82% seen once, with around 3.4% in the top ten. Clinical histories supplied by participants themselves formed the basis of cohort assignment.

The source material was PBMCs or T cells enriched from blood (not recorded which). This rearrangement joins TRBV2 to TRBJ1-2, with 11 positions matching TRBD1. The TCR originated in a woman in her sixties who had recovered from COVID-19. The CDR3 spells CASSLGQGAGGYTF. CDR3 coding DNA: TGTGCCAGCAGTTTAGGACAGGGGGCCGGTGGCTACACCTTC. Full variable domain (remainder filled in from reference TRBV2 and TRBJ1-2): EPEVTQTPSHQVTQMGQEVILRCVPISNHLYFYWYRQILGQKVEFLVSFYNNEISEKSEIFDDQFSVERPDGSNFTLKIRSTKLEDSAMYFCASSLGQGAGGYTFGSGTRLTVV.